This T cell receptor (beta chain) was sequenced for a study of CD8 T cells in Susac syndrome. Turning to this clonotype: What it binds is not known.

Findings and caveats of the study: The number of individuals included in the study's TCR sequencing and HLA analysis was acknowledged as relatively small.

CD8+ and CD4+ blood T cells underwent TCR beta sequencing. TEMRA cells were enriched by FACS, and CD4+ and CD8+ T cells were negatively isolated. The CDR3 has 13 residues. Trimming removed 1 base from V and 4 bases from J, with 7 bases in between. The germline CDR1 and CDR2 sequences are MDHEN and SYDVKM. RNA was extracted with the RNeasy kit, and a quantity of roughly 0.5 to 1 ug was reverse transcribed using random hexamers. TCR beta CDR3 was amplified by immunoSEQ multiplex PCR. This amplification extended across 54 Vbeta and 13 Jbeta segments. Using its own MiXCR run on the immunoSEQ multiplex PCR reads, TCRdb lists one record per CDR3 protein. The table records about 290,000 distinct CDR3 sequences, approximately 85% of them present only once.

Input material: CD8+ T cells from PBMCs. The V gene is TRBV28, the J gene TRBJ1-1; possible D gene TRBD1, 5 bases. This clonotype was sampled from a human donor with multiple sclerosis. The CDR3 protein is CASSLSTGTEAFF. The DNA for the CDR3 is TGTGCCAGCAGTTTATCAACAGGCACTGAAGCTTTCTTT.